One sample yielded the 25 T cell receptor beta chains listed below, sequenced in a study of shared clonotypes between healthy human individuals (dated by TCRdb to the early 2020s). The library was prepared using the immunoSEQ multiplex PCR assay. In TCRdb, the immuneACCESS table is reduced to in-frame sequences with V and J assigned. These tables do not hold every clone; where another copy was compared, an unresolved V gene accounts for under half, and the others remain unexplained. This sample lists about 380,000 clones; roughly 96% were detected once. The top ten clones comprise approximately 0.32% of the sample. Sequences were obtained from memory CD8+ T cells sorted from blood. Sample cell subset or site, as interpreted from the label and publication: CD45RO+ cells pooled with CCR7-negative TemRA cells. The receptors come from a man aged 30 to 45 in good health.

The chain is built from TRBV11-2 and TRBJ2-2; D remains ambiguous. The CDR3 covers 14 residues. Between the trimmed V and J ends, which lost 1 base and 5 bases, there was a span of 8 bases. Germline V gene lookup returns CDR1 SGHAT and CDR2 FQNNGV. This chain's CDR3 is CASSLVPGTGELFF. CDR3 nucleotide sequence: TGTGCCAGCAGCTTAGTCCCGGGTACCGGGGAGCTGTTTTTT.

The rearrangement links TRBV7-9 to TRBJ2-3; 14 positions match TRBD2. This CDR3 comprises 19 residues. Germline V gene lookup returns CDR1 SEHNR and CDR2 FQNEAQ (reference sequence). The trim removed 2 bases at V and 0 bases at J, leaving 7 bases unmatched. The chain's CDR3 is CASSLRLAGGRPSTDTQYF. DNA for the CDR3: TGTGCCAGCAGCTTACGACTAGCGGGAGGGCGACCTAGCACAGATACGCAGTATTTT.

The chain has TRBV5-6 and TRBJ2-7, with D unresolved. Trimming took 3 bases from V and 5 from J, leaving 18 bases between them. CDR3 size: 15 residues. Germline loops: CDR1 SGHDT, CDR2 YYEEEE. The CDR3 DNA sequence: TGTGCCAGCAGCTCGAGAGCCCTTGGGCGTCACGAGCAGTACTTC. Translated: CASSSRALGRHEQYF.

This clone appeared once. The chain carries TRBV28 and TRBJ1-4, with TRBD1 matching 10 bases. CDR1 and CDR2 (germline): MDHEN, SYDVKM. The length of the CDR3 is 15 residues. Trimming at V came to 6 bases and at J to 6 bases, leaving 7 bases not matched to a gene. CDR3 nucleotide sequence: TGTGCCAGCAGCCCTTTTGGACAGGGGGATGAAAAACTGTTTTTT. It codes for CASSPFGQGDEKLFF.

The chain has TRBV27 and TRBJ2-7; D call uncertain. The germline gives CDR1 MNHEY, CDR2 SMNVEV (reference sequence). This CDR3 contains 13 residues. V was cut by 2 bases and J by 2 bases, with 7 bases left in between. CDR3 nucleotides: TGTGCCAGCAGTTTAGGGTGGGCCTACGAGCAGTACTTC. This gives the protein CASSLGWAYEQYF.

The chain's CDR3 is CASSWTSGSGTDTQYF. For the CDR3, the DNA is TGCGCCAGCAGTTGGACTAGCGGGAGTGGGACAGATACGCAGTATTTT. This chain connects TRBV10-1 to TRBJ2-3, with 13 positions matching TRBD2. The V gene's germline CDR1 is WNHNN and CDR2 SYGVQD (reference sequence). The V and J ends lost 5 bases and 3 bases, in that order; junction bases with no gene match: 5. The CDR3 spans 16 residues.

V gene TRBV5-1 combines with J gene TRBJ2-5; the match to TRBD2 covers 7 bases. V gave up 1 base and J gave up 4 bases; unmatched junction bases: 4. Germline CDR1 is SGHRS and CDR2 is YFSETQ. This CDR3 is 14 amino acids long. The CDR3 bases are TGCGCCAGCAGCTTGAGGACTAGTAGAGAGACCCAGTACTTC. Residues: CASSLRTSRETQYF.

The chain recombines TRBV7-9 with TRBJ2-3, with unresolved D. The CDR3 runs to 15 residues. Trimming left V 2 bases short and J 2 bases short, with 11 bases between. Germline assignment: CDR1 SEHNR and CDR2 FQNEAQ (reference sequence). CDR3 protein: CASSLIRWSTDTQYF. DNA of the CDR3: TGTGCCAGCAGCTTAATCCGGTGGTCCACAGATACGCAGTATTTT.

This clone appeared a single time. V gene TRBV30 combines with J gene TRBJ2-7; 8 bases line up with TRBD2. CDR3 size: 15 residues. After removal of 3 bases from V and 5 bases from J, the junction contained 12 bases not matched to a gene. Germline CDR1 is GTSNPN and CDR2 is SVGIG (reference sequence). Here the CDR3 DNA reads TGTGCCTGGAGCAAGACCGGGACTAGAAAGAACGAGCAGTACTTC. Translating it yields CAWSKTGTRKNEQYF.

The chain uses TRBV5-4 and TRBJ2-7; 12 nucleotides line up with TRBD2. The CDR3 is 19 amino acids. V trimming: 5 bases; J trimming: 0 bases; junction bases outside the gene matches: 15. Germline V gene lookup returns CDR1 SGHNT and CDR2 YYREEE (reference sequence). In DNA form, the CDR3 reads TGTGCCAGCAGAAGTGGGGGAGGTCTAGCGGGAGGGACCTCCTACGAGCAGTACTTC. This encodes CASRSGGGLAGGTSYEQYF.

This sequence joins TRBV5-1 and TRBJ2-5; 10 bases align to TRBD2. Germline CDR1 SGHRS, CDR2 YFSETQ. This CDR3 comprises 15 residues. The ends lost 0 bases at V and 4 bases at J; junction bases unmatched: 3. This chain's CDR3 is CASSLELAGRETQYF. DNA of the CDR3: TGCGCCAGCAGCTTGGAACTAGCGGGAAGAGAGACCCAGTACTTC.

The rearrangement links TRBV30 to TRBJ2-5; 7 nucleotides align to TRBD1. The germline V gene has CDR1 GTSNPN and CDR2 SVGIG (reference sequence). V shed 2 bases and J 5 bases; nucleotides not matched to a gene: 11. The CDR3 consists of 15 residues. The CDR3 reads CAWSPDTGATETQYF. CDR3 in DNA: TGTGCCTGGAGTCCAGACACAGGGGCTACGGAGACCCAGTACTTC. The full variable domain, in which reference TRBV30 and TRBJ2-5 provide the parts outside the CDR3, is SQTIHQWPATLVQPVGSPLSLECTVEGTSNPNLYWYRQAAGRGLQLLFYSVGIGQISSEVPQNLSASRPQDRQFILSSKKLLLSDSGFYLCAWSPDTGATETQYFGPGTRLLVL.

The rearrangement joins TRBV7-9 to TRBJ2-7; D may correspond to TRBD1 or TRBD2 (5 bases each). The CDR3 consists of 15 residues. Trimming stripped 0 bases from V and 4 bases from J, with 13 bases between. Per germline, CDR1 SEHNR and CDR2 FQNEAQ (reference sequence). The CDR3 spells CASSLAGTQGYEQYF. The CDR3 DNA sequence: TGTGCCAGCAGCTTAGCCGGGACGCAGGGATACGAGCAGTACTTC.

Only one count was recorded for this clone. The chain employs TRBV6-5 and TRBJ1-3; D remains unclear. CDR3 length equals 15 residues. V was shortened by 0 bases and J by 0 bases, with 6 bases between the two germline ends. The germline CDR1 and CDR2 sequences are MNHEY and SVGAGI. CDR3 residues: CASSYSTSSGNTIYF. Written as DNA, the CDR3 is TGTGCCAGCAGTTACTCTACGAGCTCTGGAAACACCATATATTTT.

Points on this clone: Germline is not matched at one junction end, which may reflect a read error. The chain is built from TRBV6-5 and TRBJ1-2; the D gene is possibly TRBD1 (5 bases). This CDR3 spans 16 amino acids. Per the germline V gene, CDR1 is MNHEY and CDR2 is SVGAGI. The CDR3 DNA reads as TGTGCCAGCAGCTACTCCAGGGCTCAGAGGGTCTATGGCTACACCTTC. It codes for CASSYSRAQRVYGYTF.

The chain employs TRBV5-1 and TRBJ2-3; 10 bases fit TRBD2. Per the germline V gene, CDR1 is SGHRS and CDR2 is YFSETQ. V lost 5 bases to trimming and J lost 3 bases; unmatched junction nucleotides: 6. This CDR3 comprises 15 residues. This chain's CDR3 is CASRKRGGETDTQYF. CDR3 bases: TGCGCCAGCAGGAAGCGGGGGGGAGAAACAGATACGCAGTATTTT.

CDR3: CASSPPISGELFF. The CDR3 DNA sequence: TGTGCCAGCAGCCCTCCTATTTCCGGGGAGCTGTTTTTT. The V gene is TRBV9, the J gene TRBJ2-2; D unclear. The CDR3 is 13 amino acids. V was clipped by 4 bases and J by 6 bases, with 10 bases between them. Germline V CDR1 and CDR2: SGDLS, YYNGEE.

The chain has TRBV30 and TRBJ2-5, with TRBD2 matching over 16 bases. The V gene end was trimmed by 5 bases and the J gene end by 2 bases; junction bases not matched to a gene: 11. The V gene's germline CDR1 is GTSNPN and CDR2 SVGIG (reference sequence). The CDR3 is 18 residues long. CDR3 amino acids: CAWDGPGLAGGLQETQYF. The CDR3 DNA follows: TGTGCCTGGGACGGACCGGGACTAGCGGGAGGGCTGCAAGAGACCCAGTACTTC.

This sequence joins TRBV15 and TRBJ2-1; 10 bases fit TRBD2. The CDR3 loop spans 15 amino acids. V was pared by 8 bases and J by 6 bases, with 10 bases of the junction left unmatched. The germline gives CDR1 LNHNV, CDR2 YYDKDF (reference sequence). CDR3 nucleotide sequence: TGTGCCACCTCACTAGCGGGACTGGGGGCCAATGAGCAGTTCTTC. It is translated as CATSLAGLGANEQFF.

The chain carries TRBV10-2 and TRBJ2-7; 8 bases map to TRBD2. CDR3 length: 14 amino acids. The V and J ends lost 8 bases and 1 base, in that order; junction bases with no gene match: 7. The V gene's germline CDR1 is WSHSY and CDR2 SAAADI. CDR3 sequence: CASRWSGGSYEQYF. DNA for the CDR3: TGCGCCAGCCGCTGGAGCGGGGGATCCTACGAGCAGTACTTC.

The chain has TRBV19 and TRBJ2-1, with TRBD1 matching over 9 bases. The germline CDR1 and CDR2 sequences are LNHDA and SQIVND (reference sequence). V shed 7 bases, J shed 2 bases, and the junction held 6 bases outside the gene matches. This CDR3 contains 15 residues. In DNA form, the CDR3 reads TGTGCCAGTACCCAAACAGGGGGCGCCTACAATGAGCAGTTCTTC. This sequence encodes CASTQTGGAYNEQFF.

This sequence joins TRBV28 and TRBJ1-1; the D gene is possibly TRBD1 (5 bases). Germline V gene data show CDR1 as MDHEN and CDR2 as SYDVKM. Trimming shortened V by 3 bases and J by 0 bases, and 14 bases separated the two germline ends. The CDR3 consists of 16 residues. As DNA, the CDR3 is TGTGCCAGCAGTTTCAGGGCCCTCGGAATGAACACTGAAGCTTTCTTT. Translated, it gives CASSFRALGMNTEAFF.

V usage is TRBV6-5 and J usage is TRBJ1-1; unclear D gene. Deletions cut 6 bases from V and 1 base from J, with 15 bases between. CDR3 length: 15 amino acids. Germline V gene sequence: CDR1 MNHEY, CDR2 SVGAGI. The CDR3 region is CASSRHVVGNTEAFF. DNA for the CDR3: TGTGCCAGCAGCCGGCATGTGGTGGGGAACACTGAAGCTTTCTTT.

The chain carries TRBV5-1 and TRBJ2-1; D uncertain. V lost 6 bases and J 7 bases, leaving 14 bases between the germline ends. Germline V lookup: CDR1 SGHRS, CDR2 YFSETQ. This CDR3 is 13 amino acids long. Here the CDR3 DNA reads TGCGCCAGCAAAGTTATGGGGTCAAATGAGCAGTTCTTC. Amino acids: CASKVMGSNEQFF.

The CDR3 protein is CAIRQTSSTDTQYF. CDR3 in DNA: TGTGCCATCCGACAGACCTCTAGCACAGATACGCAGTATTTT. The gene calls are TRBV27 and TRBJ2-3; maybe TRBD1 (5 bases). The CDR3 contains 14 residues. The V gene lost 10 bases and the J gene lost 0 bases, with 14 bases spanning the gap. Germline V lookup: CDR1 MNHEY, CDR2 SMNVEV (reference sequence).